This T cell receptor beta chain was observed in a study of cytotoxic CD8 clonotypes in ibrutinib-treated CLL. The overall study: After median 68 months, about 14 stayed in remission, around twelve progressed; responses some 25 partial, 2 complete. Findings and caveats of the study: Ibrutinib response saw clonality rise, and progression saw it return toward baseline.

The CDR3 is 16 residues long. Trimming shortened V by 0 bases and J by 0 bases, and 10 bases separated the two germline ends. The germline CDR1 and CDR2 sequences are SGDLS and YYNGEE. As input for TCR beta libraries, about 1.9 micrograms of genomic DNA came from cryopreserved PBMCs. Only in-frame clones appear in the TCRdb table, and some are missing; sequencing was by immunoSEQ multiplex PCR. The sample has approximately 130,000 clones; approximately 81% are singletons. For this clone: The antigen remains unidentified.

The origin of this receptor is a human donor with chronic lymphocytic leukemia. The sequenced sample was PBMCs, obtained after 24 months of ibrutinib treatment. J is TRBJ1-5 and V is TRBV9, with unresolved D. The CDR3 sequence: CASSVGGPISNQPQHF. The CDR3 DNA sequence: TGTGCCAGCAGCGTAGGTGGCCCAATTAGCAATCAGCCCCAGCATTTT.